Ten or more counts support the clone carrying this TCR beta chain. Antigen unknown. What was amplified from RNA transcripts were TCR beta CDR3 regions. HTBI primers were the set used in a first-round RT-PCR of the TCR CDR3. TCRdb used MiXCR to reprocess the multiplex PCR reads, holding one entry per CDR3 protein. The sample records more than 500,000 distinct CDR3 sequences, around 16% being singletons. This record comes from a study of T cells in Graves' hyperthyroidism and ophthalmopathy. Study results and caveats: Within blood appeared most thyroid clonotypes that had expanded above 0.001.

The germline V gene has CDR1 MDHEN and CDR2 SYDVKM. The V gene lost 5 bases and the J gene lost 0 bases, with 7 bases spanning the gap. The length of the CDR3 is 13 residues. This chain joins TRBV28 and TRBJ2-5; D remains ambiguous. The sample was blood. This receptor was obtained from a woman in her twenties or thirties with Graves' ophthalmopathy. The CDR3 loop reads CASSPPYQETQYF. The CDR3 bases are TGTGCCAGCAGTCCCCCGTACCAAGAGACCCAGTACTTC.